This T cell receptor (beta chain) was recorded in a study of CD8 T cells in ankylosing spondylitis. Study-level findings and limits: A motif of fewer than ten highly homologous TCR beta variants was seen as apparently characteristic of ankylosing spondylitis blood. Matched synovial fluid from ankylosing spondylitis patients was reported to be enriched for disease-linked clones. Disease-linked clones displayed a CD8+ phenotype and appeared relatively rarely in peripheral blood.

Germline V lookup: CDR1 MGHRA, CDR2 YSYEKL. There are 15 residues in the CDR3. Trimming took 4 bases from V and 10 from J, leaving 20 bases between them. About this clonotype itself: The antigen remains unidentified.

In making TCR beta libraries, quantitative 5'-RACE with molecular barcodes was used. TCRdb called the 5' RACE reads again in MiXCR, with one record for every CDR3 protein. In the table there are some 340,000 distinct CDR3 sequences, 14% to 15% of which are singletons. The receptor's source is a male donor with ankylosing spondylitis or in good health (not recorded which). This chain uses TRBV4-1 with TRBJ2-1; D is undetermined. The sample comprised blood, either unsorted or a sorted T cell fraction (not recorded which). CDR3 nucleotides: TGCGCCAGCAGCCCCGAGGCGCCCCCACAATGGGAGCAGTTCTTC. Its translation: CASSPEAPPQWEQFF.